The present T cell receptor (beta chain) was sequenced within a study of PD-L1 blockade in urothelial cancer. The wider study: Blood underwent analysis 3 weeks (second dose) and 6 weeks after treatment began. Counts from blood samples showed a median of roughly 150,000 T cells.

This clone was seen just once. The antigen remains undetermined. TCRdb's table, derived via immunoSEQ multiplex PCR, lists solely in-frame clones and lacks some. The data hold about 37,000 clones, with 70% to 85% observed a single time. Each patient's cancer was a locally advanced or metastatic urothelial carcinoma. Study-wide points: Sub-median blood TCR clonality before treatment predicted longer survival.

CDR3 length: 16 residues. Germline V lookup: CDR1 SGHAT, CDR2 FQNNGV. Trimming cost V 1 base and J 2 bases, with 15 bases left between them. This rearrangement joins TRBV11-2 to TRBJ2-7; tentatively, D is TRBD1 (6 bases). Source: PBMCs, taken around atezolizumab (anti-PD-L1) treatment. The clonotype comes from a man aged 55 to 70 with urothelial cancer. CDR3 sequence reads: CASSLAPATGAYEQYF. The CDR3 DNA is TGTGCCAGCAGCTTAGCGCCCGCGACAGGAGCCTACGAGCAGTACTTC.